One and the same sample provided the 18 T cell receptor beta chains below, sequenced in a study of blood T cell repertoires in COVID-19. Data came from immunoSEQ multiplex PCR; TCRdb stores just in-frame clones and leaves some out. The sample has some 290,000 clones, 65% to 90% seen once. The sequencing input was peripheral blood. These TCRs come from an older woman with active or convalescent COVID-19.

This clone showed up just a few times. The chain combines TRBV6-5 with TRBJ2-2, with TRBD2 matching over 8 bases. CDR1 and CDR2 (germline): MNHEY, SVGAGI. Trimming cost V 7 bases and J 6 bases; bases outside gene matches: 10. The CDR3 runs 15 residues. CDR3 amino acids: CASMEPGGVSGELFF. CDR3 nucleotides: TGTGCCAGCATGGAGCCCGGGGGGGTGTCCGGGGAGCTGTTTTTT.

The chain joins TRBV5-8 to TRBJ1-1, with 9 bases fitting TRBD1. The germline gives CDR1 SGHTS, CDR2 YDEGEE. The CDR3 loop spans 17 amino acids. V shed 1 base and J 6 bases; nucleotides not matched to a gene: 13. The CDR3 loop is CASSLWGSGTGFAEAFF. The CDR3 nucleotides are TGTGCCAGCAGCTTGTGGGGGTCCGGGACAGGGTTCGCTGAAGCTTTCTTT.

J is TRBJ1-2 and V is TRBV6-6, with a possible D match to TRBD1 (6 bases). Germline CDR1 MNHNY, CDR2 SVGAGI (reference sequence). The germline V and J ends were trimmed by 1 base and 4 bases, with 16 bases remaining between them. CDR3 length: 16 amino acids. CDR3 DNA sequence: TGTGCCAGCAGTTACTACCAGGACAGACCTCGCTATGGCTACACCTTC. The encoded protein is CASSYYQDRPRYGYTF.

This clone was detected a few times. V and J are TRBV7-9 and TRBJ1-6; tentatively, D is TRBD1 (5 bases). The germline gives CDR1 SEHNR, CDR2 FQNEAQ (reference sequence). Trimming pared 5 bases from V and 8 bases from J, leaving 16 bases between. The CDR3 totals 15 residues. Here the CDR3 reads CASSPRGGSDSPLHF. The CDR3 DNA follows: TGTGCCAGCAGCCCCCGGGGGGGATCCGATTCACCCCTCCACTTT.

The chain couples TRBV18 to TRBJ1-2; TRBD1 is a possible D gene (5 bases). Deletions cut 0 bases from V and 3 bases from J, with 14 bases between. This CDR3 contains 16 residues. Germline V gene lookup returns CDR1 KGHSH and CDR2 LQKENI. The CDR3 loop reads CASSPPSRGVDYGYTF. The CDR3 coding sequence is TGTGCCAGCTCACCACCGAGTCGGGGGGTCGACTATGGCTACACCTTC.

The chain employs TRBV21-1 and TRBJ1-6; the listed D gene, TRBD1, was not tested against the DNA. TRBV21-1 is given as a pseudogene. The CDR3 is 18 amino acids. The CDR3 nucleotides are TGTGCCAGCAGCAAAGAAATGGCCAGAAGTCCCTATAATTCACCCCTCCACTTT. The encoded protein is CASSKEMARSPYNSPLHF.

This sequence joins TRBV2 and TRBJ2-7, with D hard to call. The V gene lost 6 bases and the J gene lost 2 bases, with 8 bases spanning the gap. This CDR3 region has 12 residues. Germline CDR1 and CDR2: SNHLY and FYNNEI. For the CDR3, the DNA is TGTGCCAGCAGGGCCATGACCTACGAGCAGTACTTC. It encodes CASRAMTYEQYF.

This chain uses TRBV11-2 with TRBJ1-2, with 7 bases that match TRBD1. Germline assignment: CDR1 SGHAT and CDR2 FQNNGV. J gave up 4 bases and V 5 bases, and 7 bases lay outside the gene matches. The length of the CDR3 is 14 residues. The CDR3 region is CASSPPGGGYGYTF. DNA for the CDR3: TGTGCCAGCAGCCCCCCAGGGGGTGGCTATGGCTACACCTTC.

This rearrangement joins TRBV3-1 (or the pseudogene TRBV3-2) to TRBJ2-7, with TRBD2 identical over 10 bases. V lost 0 bases and J lost 5; bases outside the gene matches: 13. The CDR3 has 18 residues. Per germline, CDR1 LGHDT and CDR2 YNNKEL (reference sequence). CDR3: CASSQDDGLAVPRNEQYF. The CDR3 region has the DNA TGTGCCAGCAGCCAAGATGACGGACTAGCGGTTCCTCGGAACGAGCAGTACTTC.

This chain uses TRBV3-1 (or the pseudogene TRBV3-2) with TRBJ1-6, with 10 nucleotides matching TRBD1. Germline V gene sequence: CDR1 LGHDT, CDR2 YNNKEL (reference sequence). V lost 10 bases to trimming and J lost 6 bases; unmatched junction nucleotides: 6. The CDR3 sequence is 14 residues long. DNA for the CDR3: TGTGCCACCCGACAGGGGGCTGGTAATTCACCCCTCCACTTT. Translating gives CATRQGAGNSPLHF.

The V call is TRBV27, the J call TRBJ1-5, with 10 bases aligning to TRBD1. This CDR3 has 15 amino acids. Trimming at V came to 6 bases and at J to 2 bases, leaving 4 bases not matched to a gene. Germline CDR1 is MNHEY and CDR2 is SMNVEV (reference sequence). In nucleotides, the CDR3 is TGTGCCAGCAGACCCGGGACAGGGGGCAATCAGCCCCAGCATTTT. It specifies CASRPGTGGNQPQHF.

As for this clone: Other nucleotide sequences in the sample specify the same CDR3. The J gene is TRBJ2-1, the V gene TRBV5-4; 8 bases fit TRBD2. CDR1 is SGHNT, CDR2 YYREEE, per germline (reference sequence). Trimming removed 4 bases from V and 6 bases from J; junction bases left unmatched: 6. The CDR3 loop spans 14 amino acids. The CDR3 is CASSLGLVGNEQFF. DNA of the CDR3: TGTGCCAGCAGCCTGGGACTAGTTGGCAATGAGCAGTTCTTC.

The CDR3 is CASSQATTGEWANTGELFF. The CDR3 bases are TGCGCCAGCAGCCAGGCCACGACAGGGGAATGGGCGAACACCGGGGAGCTGTTTTTT. The rearrangement joins TRBV4-3 to TRBJ2-2; 8 bases agree with TRBD1. CDR1 and CDR2 (germline): LGHNA, YSLEER. J was trimmed by 0 bases and V by 3 bases; bases with no gene match: 12. This CDR3 comprises 19 residues.

The chain is built from TRBV3-1 (or the pseudogene TRBV3-2) and TRBJ2-5; 11 bases fit TRBD2. This CDR3 contains 16 residues. Trimming removed 1 base from V and 4 bases from J; junction bases left unmatched: 5. Germline-derived CDR1 and CDR2 are LGHDT and YNNKEL (reference sequence). CDR3 protein: CASSQGASGGRETQYF. In DNA, the CDR3 is TGTGCCAGCAGCCAAGGAGCTAGCGGGGGGAGAGAGACCCAGTACTTC.

This clone has a handful of counts. V and J are TRBV4-1 and TRBJ2-3, with TRBD1 as a possible D gene (6 bases). Trimming pared 4 bases from V and 0 bases from J, leaving 14 bases between. CDR3 length: 16 residues. From germline, CDR1 is MGHRA and CDR2 YSYEKL. CDR3 coding DNA: TGCGCCAGCAGCCCTCTACAGGGCAGTAGCACAGATACGCAGTATTTT. Translating it yields CASSPLQGSSTDTQYF.

A note on this clone: The sample contains more than one DNA sequence encoding this CDR3. The rearrangement joins TRBV27 to TRBJ1-4; D not resolved. V was cut by 3 bases and J by 8 bases, with 10 bases left in between. CDR3 length equals 13 residues. Germline CDR1 and CDR2: MNHEY and SMNVEV (reference sequence). CDR3 loop: CASSFSGFEKLFF. CDR3 nucleotides: TGTGCCAGCAGTTTTTCGGGGTTCGAAAAACTGTTTTTT. Based on the CDR3 plus reference TRBV27 and TRBJ1-4, the full variable domain is EAQVTQNPRYLITVTGKKLTVTCSQNMNHEYMSWYRQDPGLGLRQIYYSMNVEVTDKGDVPEGYKVSRKEKRNFPLILESPSPNQTSLYFCASSFSGFEKLFFGSGTQLSVL.

V gene TRBV27 combines with J gene TRBJ2-2; unclear D gene. The ends were cut back, 2 bases at V and 1 base at J, with 8 bases in the middle. The CDR3 loop spans 15 amino acids. CDR1 and CDR2 from the germline V gene are MNHEY and SMNVEV (reference sequence). The CDR3 sequence is CASSLRRLNTGELFF. The CDR3 DNA follows: TGTGCCAGCAGTTTAAGGCGGTTGAACACCGGGGAGCTGTTTTTT.

This rearrangement joins TRBV28 to TRBJ1-2, with TRBD1 as a possible D gene (6 bases). V gave up 4 bases and J gave up 2 bases, with 8 bases separating them. Germline CDR1 MDHEN, CDR2 SYDVKM. The CDR3 contains 13 residues. The CDR3 region has the DNA TGTGCCAGCAGTTCAGGACAGAACTATGGCTACACCTTC. Translation gives CASSSGQNYGYTF.